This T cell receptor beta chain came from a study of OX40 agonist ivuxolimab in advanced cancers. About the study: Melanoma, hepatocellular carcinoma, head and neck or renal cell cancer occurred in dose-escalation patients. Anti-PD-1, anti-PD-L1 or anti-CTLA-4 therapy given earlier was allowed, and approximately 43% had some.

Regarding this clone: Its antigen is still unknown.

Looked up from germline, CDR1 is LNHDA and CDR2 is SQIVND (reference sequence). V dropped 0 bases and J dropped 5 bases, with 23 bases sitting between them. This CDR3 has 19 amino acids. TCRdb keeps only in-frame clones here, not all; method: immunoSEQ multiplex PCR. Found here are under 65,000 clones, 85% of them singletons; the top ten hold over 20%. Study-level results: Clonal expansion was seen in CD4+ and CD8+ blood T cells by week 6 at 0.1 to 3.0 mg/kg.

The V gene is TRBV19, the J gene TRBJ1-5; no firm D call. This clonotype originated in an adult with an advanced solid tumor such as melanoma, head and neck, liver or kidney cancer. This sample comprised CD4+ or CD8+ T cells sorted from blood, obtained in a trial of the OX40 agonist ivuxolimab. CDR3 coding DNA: TGTGCCAGTAGTATAGATGGGCCCTCTCATCAGGCCCGGGATCAGCCCCAGCATTTT. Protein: CASSIDGPSHQARDQPQHF.